One and the same sample provided the 2 T cell receptor beta chains below, sequenced in a study of shared clonotypes between healthy human individuals (dated by TCRdb to 2020 to 2022). Libraries came from the immunoSEQ multiplex PCR assay. TCRdb obtained this table from immuneACCESS and retained in-frame rearrangements with V and J assigned. These tables miss some clones; where compared with another copy, unresolved V genes account for less than half of the shortfall, and the remainder is unexplained. The sample table lists about 2.4 million clones, roughly 93% of them with a count of one. Jointly, the top ten make up 0.35% to 0.45% of the sample. The sequenced sample consisted of naive CD4+ T cells from PBMCs. The cell subset or site label here, explained by the study, means: CD45RA+ positively selected. The receptors were gathered from a man younger than 30 in good health. Some clones in this sample may be carry-over from other donors' samples.

This clone was found once. The J gene is TRBJ2-5, the V gene TRBV10-3, with D maybe TRBD2 (5 bases). The CDR3 runs to 17 residues. The ends were cut back, 0 bases at V and 2 bases at J, with 16 bases in the middle. Germline CDR1 is ENHRY and CDR2 is SYGVKD. DNA for the CDR3: TGTGCCATCAGTGAGTCGACGGCTAGCCCGGCTCAAGAGACCCAGTACTTC. It translates to CAISESTASPAQETQYF.

The chain is built from TRBV5-4 and TRBJ1-4; D is unclear. The germline CDR1 and CDR2 sequences are SGHNT and YYREEE (reference sequence). The CDR3 is made up of 14 amino acids. V shed 4 bases and J shed 7 bases, with 14 bases lying between them. The CDR3: CASSQARGGEKLFF. The CDR3 DNA reads TGTGCCAGCAGCCAAGCCCGAGGAGGTGAAAAACTGTTTTTT.